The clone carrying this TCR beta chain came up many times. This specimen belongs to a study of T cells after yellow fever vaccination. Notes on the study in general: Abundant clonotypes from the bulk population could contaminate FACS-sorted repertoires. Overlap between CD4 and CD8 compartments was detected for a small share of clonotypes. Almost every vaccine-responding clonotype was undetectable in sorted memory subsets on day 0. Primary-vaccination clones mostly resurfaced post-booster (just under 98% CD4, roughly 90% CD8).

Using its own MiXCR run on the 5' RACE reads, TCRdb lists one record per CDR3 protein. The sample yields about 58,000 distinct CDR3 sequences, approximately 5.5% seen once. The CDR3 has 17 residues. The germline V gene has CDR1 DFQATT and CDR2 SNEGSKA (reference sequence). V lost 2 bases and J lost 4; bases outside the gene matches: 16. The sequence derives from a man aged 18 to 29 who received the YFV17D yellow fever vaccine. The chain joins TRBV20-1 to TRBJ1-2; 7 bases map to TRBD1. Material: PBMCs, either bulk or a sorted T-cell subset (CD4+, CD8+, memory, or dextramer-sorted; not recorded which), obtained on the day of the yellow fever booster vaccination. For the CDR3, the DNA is TGCAGTGCTAGACCGCGAAAAGGGGAGGGGGCGAGCTATGGCTACACCTTC. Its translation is CSARPRKGEGASYGYTF.